This T cell receptor (beta chain) is drawn from a study of blood T cells in healthy people across ages. V shed 4 bases and J shed 6 bases, with 28 bases lying between them. Germline-derived CDR1 and CDR2 are SGHVS and FQNEAQ. The CDR3 extends over 19 amino acids. The second PCR ran roughly 6 to 11 cycles with a sample-barcoded 5' primer and J-beta primers. TCRdb reprocessed the 5' RACE reads with MiXCR, giving one entry per CDR3 protein. The sample holds about 1,600,000 distinct CDR3 sequences, approximately 42% seen once. Study results and caveats: Both higher diversity and more naive CD4+ cells marked long-lived donors when set against aged donors.

Turning to this clonotype: What it binds is unknown.

V usage is TRBV7-8 and J usage is TRBJ2-1; tentatively, D is TRBD2 (7 bases). The TCR originated in a young woman in good health. The source material was blood. The CDR3 nucleotides read TGTGCCAGCAGCTCGCCGCAGGGGTTTAAGCGGGATATCTCCAATGAGCAGTTCTTC. Its translation is CASSSPQGFKRDISNEQFF.